A selection of T cell receptor beta chains follows, all from one sample in a study of blood T cells in healthy people across ages. TCRdb reprocessed the 5' RACE reads via MiXCR and lists one record per CDR3 protein. The data contain about 2 million distinct CDR3 sequences, 49% of them seen just once; the ten biggest clones take up over 2%. Sequencing was performed on blood. Receptors originate from a middle-aged woman in good health. The conserved cysteine and the conserved F or W are not part of the CDR3 here.

>TRBV18
ASSPGQPSTDTQY
>TRBV25-1
ASNGIYNSPLH
>TRBV10-2
ASSETSFSYEQY
>TRBV29-1
SVEAGGASEQY
>TRBV2
ATSDGEIYGYT
>TRBV5-1
ASSLVVGTEQF
>TRBV20-1
SARDPSGGPTDTQY
>TRBV29-1
SVPTGGKYTEAF
>TRBV24-1
ATSDLPGWGTAYNEQF
>TRBV6-2/TRBV6-3
ASSYGLREGPSNTEAF
>TRBV7-9
ASSPRDTISTDTQY
>TRBV19
ASSPRTSGESGANVLT
>TRBV6-2/TRBV6-3
ASTEREETQY
>TRBV4-2
ASSQARSLRYNEQF
>TRBV12-3/TRBV12-4
ASSQTSGGAEKQY
>TRBV5-1
ASSRGTGEEQY
>TRBV3-1
ASSSEMGRRNSPLH
>TRBV27
ASSPLTGFTDTQY
>TRBV7-3
ASSMGPDESPLH
>TRBV10-3
AISTRDGGPGETQY
>TRBV5-1
ASSWADGNTEAF
>TRBV7-9
ASSNSDRGRKLF
>TRBV28
ASSPRQLEGCYEQY
>TRBV2
ASRIPDTLQETQY
>TRBV29-1
SVESGRGGYEQY
>TRBV28
ASSFPGQGEQF
>TRBV25-1
ASSESWSSTDTQY
>TRBV28
ATRDGSNYGYT
>TRBV9
ASSAGAGRGVSQETQY
>TRBV2
TSSFRGYDNEQF
>TRBV7-2
ASSIDRVNIQY
>TRBV11-2
ASSLEIGQPYNEQF
>TRBV13
ASSPRVSSYEQY
>TRBV7-2
ASSFGGAPFEQY
>TRBV10-3
AISVVGHEQF
>TRBV7-3
ASSLRGGGQETQY
>TRBV20-1
SARDEGISYEQY
>TRBV10-3
AISGGNLAIKPTEAF
>TRBV14
ASSHPGTPDTQY
>TRBV15
ATSRDRGASGGPKNIQY
>TRBV7-9
ASSTTTGDYGYT
>TRBV12-3/TRBV12-4
AGSRQGHSPLH
>TRBV6-2/TRBV6-3
ASSYRQLELSYEQY
>TRBV5-6
ASSLRGLTNYGYT
>TRBV4-3
ASALSGGQGDTQY
>TRBV2
ASSEAGAEAF
>TRBV20-1
SARVGAGVYGYT
>TRBV24-1
ATNRAEQY
>TRBV6-2/TRBV6-3
ASSYLSYYNEQF
>TRBV15
ATSRDQGTYEQY
>TRBV4-3
ASSQEIRETQY
>TRBV10-3
AISESTGGSPLH
>TRBV12-3/TRBV12-4
ASKTGTGKRDTQY
>TRBV2
ASEETPLNQPQH
>TRBV14
ASSQLNRGDIQY
>TRBV2
ASIPEPGEPSAGGGYT
>TRBV6-2/TRBV6-3
ASRDDRGEQY
>TRBV29-1
SVENRDRGQSEQY
>TRBV28
AIIQGPTEAF
>TRBV5-1
ASSLAFRGATNEKLF